Each of the 25 T cell receptor beta chains below was sequenced from the same sample in a study of blood T cells in healthy people across ages. A sample-barcoded 5' primer and a J-beta primer mix were used in a second PCR of about 7 to 11 cycles. TCRdb reprocessed the 5' RACE reads via MiXCR and lists one record per CDR3 protein. There are about 670,000 distinct CDR3 sequences in the sample; roughly half occur only once, and roughly 14% lies in the top ten. Sequenced: blood. The receptors stem from a woman of 80 years or more in good health.

This clonotype was seen ten or more times. At one of its ends the junction is not consistent with the germline gene, which may arise from a read error. The rearrangement links TRBV3-1 to TRBJ2-7; 13 bases agree with TRBD2. The CDR3 consists of 15 residues. Per the germline V gene, CDR1 is LGHDT and CDR2 is YNNKEL (reference sequence). For the CDR3, the DNA is TGCGCCAGCAGCCGGACTAGCGGGAGCTCCTACGAGCAGTACTTC. Translated: CASSRTSGSSYEQYF.

Of note for this clonotype: A much larger clone sits a single nucleotide away, making a read error possible. This chain uses TRBV28 with TRBJ2-6, with 10 bases that match TRBD1. J gave up 0 bases and V 5 bases, and 7 bases lay outside the gene matches. CDR3 size: 18 residues. Looked up from germline, CDR1 is MDHEN and CDR2 is SYDVKM. In nucleotides, the CDR3 is TGTGCCAGCAGTCGATGGGACAGGGGAGTCTCTGGGGCCAACGTCCTGACTTTC. Its translation: CASSRWDRGVSGANVLTF.

This clonotype was seen more than once but under ten times. This may be a read error: a much more frequent sequence differs by one nucleotide. The chain has TRBV10-3 and TRBJ2-7, with TRBD2 matching over 12 bases. Losses at the gene ends were 8 bases for V and 7 bases for J; bases not matched to a gene: 18. The CDR3 length is 17 residues. Germline lookup yields CDR1 ENHRY and CDR2 SYGVKD. The CDR3 is CAIGTDSSGGDPYEQYF. The DNA of the CDR3 is TGTGCCATCGGAACCGATTCTAGCGGGGGGGACCCGTATGAGCAGTACTTC.

With regard to this clonotype: A clone one base away is much larger, so this may be a read error. The V gene is TRBV29-1, the J gene TRBJ1-1; no reliable D call. This CDR3 has 13 residues. The germline gives CDR1 SQVTM, CDR2 ANQGSEA. The DNA for the CDR3 is TGCAGCGCGGACGGGCAGATGAACACTGGAGCTTTCTTT. It codes for CSADGQMNTGAFF.

This clonotype was counted many times. The rearrangement uses TRBV20-1 and TRBJ2-1, with TRBD2 matching 9 bases. This CDR3 is 14 amino acids long. V was clipped by 5 bases and J by 9 bases; unmatched bases: 11. The germline gives CDR1 DFQATT, CDR2 SNEGSKA (reference sequence). The CDR3 bases are TGCAGTGCTCCTCTAGCGGGAACGTATAGTGAGCAGTTCTTC. Protein product: CSAPLAGTYSEQFF.

This clonotype was seen at least ten times. This chain joins TRBV6-5 and TRBJ2-7, with D perhaps TRBD1 or TRBD2 (6 bases each). Germline CDR1 reads MNHEY; CDR2 reads SVGAGI. This CDR3 spans 15 amino acids. V dropped 6 bases and J dropped 0 bases, with 15 bases sitting between them. The CDR3 protein is CASRTGAGTSYEQYF. DNA of the CDR3: TGTGCCAGCAGAACGGGGGCAGGCACCTCCTACGAGCAGTACTTC.

The J gene is TRBJ2-4, the V gene TRBV5-1; D assignment may be TRBD1 or TRBD2 (6 bases each). The J call is uncertain, as TRBJ2-7 better fits the DNA end. Germline lookup yields CDR1 SGHRS and CDR2 YFSETQ. This CDR3 spans 14 amino acids. DNA of the CDR3: TGCGCCAGCAGCATTGGCAGGGGAGGCTACGAGCAGTACTTC. This translates into CASSIGRGGYEQYF.

V is TRBV7-2 and J is TRBJ1-1, with no clear D. CDR1 and CDR2 from the germline V gene are SGHTA and FQGNSA. CDR3 length: 12 amino acids. The ends were cut back, 5 bases at V and 7 bases at J, with 11 bases in the middle. The CDR3 region is CASSTSQDEAFF. The CDR3 DNA follows: TGTGCCAGCAGCACCAGCCAGGATGAAGCTTTCTTT.

The V call is TRBV12-3 or TRBV12-4, the J call TRBJ1-4; TRBD1 matches at 8 bases. V lost 6 bases and J lost 0; bases outside the gene matches: 9. This CDR3 contains 17 residues. CDR3 DNA sequence: TGTGCCAGCAGCCCCGGACAGGGAGGAGCAACTAATGAAAAACTGTTTTTT. Its protein is CASSPGQGGATNEKLFF.

For this clonotype: A much larger clonotype is one base distant, so this may be a read error. The chain couples TRBV12-3 or TRBV12-4 to TRBJ1-2; the match to TRBD1 covers 11 bases. This CDR3 comprises 15 residues. This CDR3 reads CACSFGQGAPYGYTF. In DNA form, the CDR3 reads TGTGCCTGCAGTTTCGGACAGGGGGCACCCTATGGCTACACCTTC.

The chain employs TRBV10-3 and TRBJ2-5, with 11 bases lining up with TRBD2. The germline CDR1 and CDR2 sequences are ENHRY and SYGVKD. The V gene end was trimmed by 2 bases and the J gene end by 2 bases; junction bases not matched to a gene: 10. The CDR3 runs to 18 residues. The CDR3 spells CAISEPTSGVRIQETQYF. The CDR3 nucleotides are TGTGCCATCAGTGAGCCGACTAGCGGGGTCAGGATTCAAGAGACCCAGTACTTC.

V gene TRBV7-3 combines with J gene TRBJ2-1; TRBD2 matches at 12 bases. Germline V gene lookup returns CDR1 SGHTA and CDR2 FQGTGA. V shed 5 bases and J 6 bases; nucleotides not matched to a gene: 11. The CDR3 is 17 amino acids. The CDR3 DNA is TGTGCCAGCAGCCCCTTCCCCCCGACTAGCGGGAGCAATGAGCAGTTCTTC. It encodes CASSPFPPTSGSNEQFF.

The chain is built from TRBV12-3 or TRBV12-4 and TRBJ1-1, with D possibly matching TRBD1 (5 bases). This CDR3 has 14 residues. V dropped 8 bases and J dropped 6 bases, with 19 bases sitting between them. CDR3 nucleotides: TGTGCCAGCTGGTTATCGGGGTGGGGCTCTGAAGCTTTCTTT. It codes for CASWLSGWGSEAFF.

The rearrangement uses TRBV20-1 and TRBJ2-3; a possible D gene is TRBD2 (6 bases). Between the trimmed V and J ends, which lost 2 bases and 1 base, there was a span of 10 bases. Germline assignment: CDR1 DFQATT and CDR2 SNEGSKA (reference sequence). The CDR3 has 14 residues. CDR3 sequence: CSARFASGTDTQYF. The CDR3 bases are TGCAGTGCTAGATTTGCTAGCGGCACAGATACGCAGTATTTT.

V usage is TRBV12-3 or TRBV12-4 and J usage is TRBJ2-7, with a possible D match to TRBD1 (6 bases). The germline V and J ends were trimmed by 4 bases and 6 bases, with 16 bases remaining between them. The CDR3 sequence is 14 residues long. The CDR3 reads CASSSQGRFAEQYF. For the CDR3, the DNA is TGTGCCAGCAGTTCACAGGGTCGGTTTGCCGAGCAGTACTTC.

This rearrangement joins TRBV29-1 to TRBJ2-3; D is perhaps TRBD1 (6 bases). V was clipped by 4 bases and J by 7 bases, with 12 bases between them. Germline assignment: CDR1 SQVTM and CDR2 ANQGSEA. This CDR3 has 12 amino acids. The CDR3 nucleotides read TGCAGCGTTGTGGGGGCCCTGAATACGCAGTATTTT. It encodes CSVVGALNTQYF.

Only one count was recorded for this clonotype. The rearrangement joins TRBV7-2 to TRBJ2-1; 9 bases align to TRBD1. CDR1 SGHTA and CDR2 FQGNSA come from the germline V gene. The CDR3 is made up of 13 amino acids. Trimming took 7 bases from V and 5 from J; bases not matched to a gene: 3. The CDR3 loop is CASNRGPNNEQFF. CDR3 coding DNA: TGTGCCAGCAACAGGGGGCCCAACAATGAGCAGTTCTTC. The entire variable domain, with the rest obtained from reference TRBV7-2 and TRBJ2-1, is as follows: GAGVSQSPSNKVTEKGKDVELRCDPISGHTALYWYRQSLGQGLEFLIYFQGNSAPDKSGLPSDRFSAERTGGSVSTLTIQRTQQEDSAVYLCASNRGPNNEQFFGPGTRLTVL.

The genes are TRBV7-6 and TRBJ1-5; 7 nucleotides align to TRBD1. Germline CDR1 and CDR2: SGHVS and FNYEAQ. The V and J ends lost 6 bases and 0 bases, in that order; junction bases with no gene match: 2. The CDR3 runs to 14 residues. The CDR3 DNA follows: TGTGCCAGCAGTGACAGGGATAGCAATCAGCCCCAGCATTTT. Its protein is CASSDRDSNQPQHF.

The sample holds a few counts of this clonotype. This may stem from a read error, because a much larger clone lies one nucleotide away. The chain is built from TRBV12-3 or TRBV12-4 and TRBJ1-1, with TRBD1 matching over 10 bases. This CDR3 region has 14 residues. The CDR3 DNA is TGTGCCAGCAGTTTAAAGACAGGGGGCACTGAAGTTTTCTTT. This sequence encodes CASSLKTGGTEVFF.

The J gene is TRBJ2-2, the V gene TRBV7-9, with D maybe TRBD1 (5 bases). V lost 5 bases, J lost 6 bases, and 16 bases lay in between. The CDR3 consists of 15 residues. The germline V gene has CDR1 SEHNR and CDR2 FQNEAQ (reference sequence). CDR3 sequence (DNA): TGTGCCAGCAGCGACAGCCTCGGTTTACCCGGGGAGCTGTTTTTT. Its translation: CASSDSLGLPGELFF.

This clonotype was seen repeatedly, ten times or more. The V and J genes are TRBV12-3 or TRBV12-4 and TRBJ2-7, with D possibly TRBD2 on 5 matching bases. This CDR3 spans 12 amino acids. The ends were cut back, 6 bases at V and 6 bases at J, with 12 bases in the middle. CDR3 sequence reads: CASSLGVFEQYF. CDR3 DNA sequence: TGTGCCAGCAGCCTCGGGGTTTTCGAGCAGTACTTC.

Many counts were recorded for this clonotype. The chain uses TRBV12-3 or TRBV12-4 and TRBJ1-5; no firm D call. The CDR3 covers 13 residues. The V gene lost 5 bases and the J gene lost 7 bases, with 12 bases spanning the gap. This CDR3 is CASSMGIVQPQHF. The CDR3, as DNA: TGTGCCAGCAGTATGGGAATAGTCCAGCCCCAGCATTTT.

The rearrangement links TRBV2 to TRBJ1-5; no reliable D call. Germline CDR1 reads SNHLY; CDR2 reads FYNNEI. V lost 2 bases and J 11 bases, leaving 16 bases between the germline ends. The CDR3 consists of 14 residues. The CDR3 loop is CASSESSRYGAQHF. Here the CDR3 DNA reads TGTGCCAGCAGTGAAAGTTCTCGGTATGGAGCCCAGCATTTT.

This clonotype occurred many times. The chain couples TRBV4-2 to TRBJ1-6; D unclear. The CDR3 loop spans 15 amino acids. The germline gives CDR1 LGHNA, CDR2 YNFKEQ. The V gene lost 9 bases and the J gene lost 7 bases, with 19 bases spanning the gap. DNA of the CDR3: TGTGCCAGTCAGCCAAGAGTGGAGACAAATTCACCCCTCCACTTT. Amino acids: CASQPRVETNSPLHF.

The gene calls are TRBV27 and TRBJ1-4; possible D gene TRBD1, 5 bases. Trimming removed 2 bases from V and 7 bases from J, with 8 bases in between. The CDR3 loop spans 13 amino acids. Germline lookup yields CDR1 MNHEY and CDR2 SMNVEV (reference sequence). The CDR3 DNA is TGTGCCAGCAGTTTAGTTAGGGGTGAAAAACTGTTTTTT. It yields the protein CASSLVRGEKLFF. Together with reference TRBV27 and TRBJ1-4, the CDR3 gives the full variable domain: EAQVTQNPRYLITVTGKKLTVTCSQNMNHEYMSWYRQDPGLGLRQIYYSMNVEVTDKGDVPEGYKVSRKEKRNFPLILESPSPNQTSLYFCASSLVRGEKLFFGSGTQLSVL.